These T cell receptor beta chains were read from a single sample in a study of blood T cell repertoires in COVID-19. The repertoire was sequenced with immunoSEQ multiplex PCR; TCRdb's copy has only in-frame clones and lacks some. The sample consists of about 150,000 clones, 88% of them appearing once. Material: peripheral blood. The receptors were gathered from a man aged 50 or older who had recovered from COVID-19. The CDR3 runs from the conserved cysteine through the conserved F or W. Fields, in order: CDR3 DNA, CDR3 protein, D gene, V gene, clone size, J gene. D genes are given only for firm matches. The listing skips clone size in some rows; elsewhere it reads once, few, many or a size class.

CDR3 DNA: TGTGCCACTCCCTCTAAGCGGGAGGGCAACACCGGGGAGCTGTTTTTT
CDR3 protein: CATPSKREGNTGELFF
D gene: TRBD2
V gene: TRBV19
clone size: NA
J gene: TRBJ2-2

CDR3 DNA: TGTGCCAGTAGTGGTAGCGGGGGGGGTTACAATGAGCAGTTCTTC
CDR3 protein: CASSGSGGGYNEQFF
D gene: TRBD2
V gene: TRBV19
clone size: NA
J gene: TRBJ2-1

CDR3 DNA: TGTGCCAGCAGTGAAAAGACAGGGTTGAGCACTGAAGCTTTCTTT
CDR3 protein: CASSEKTGLSTEAFF
D gene: TRBD1
V gene: TRBV6-1
clone size: NA
J gene: TRBJ1-1

CDR3 DNA: TGTGCCACCAGTGCCACGACAGGGGATAACACCGGGGAGCTGTTTTTT
CDR3 protein: CATSATTGDNTGELFF
D gene: TRBD1
V gene: TRBV24-1
clone size: NA
J gene: TRBJ2-2

CDR3 DNA: TGTGCCAGCAGCTTAGCGATGGCGGGAACGACGGAGACCCAGTACTTC
CDR3 protein: CASSLAMAGTTETQYF
D gene: NA
V gene: TRBV7-2
clone size: NA
J gene: TRBJ2-5

CDR3 DNA: TGTGCCAGCTCACAGCAGGTCAGAAGTACAGATACGCAGTATTTT
CDR3 protein: CASSQQVRSTDTQYF
D gene: NA
V gene: TRBV18
clone size: NA
J gene: TRBJ2-3

CDR3 DNA: TGCGCCAGCAGCCAAGATATAGTGTTACTTAGCACAGATACGCAGTATTTT
CDR3 protein: CASSQDIVLLSTDTQYF
D gene: NA
V gene: TRBV4-3
clone size: NA
J gene: TRBJ2-3

CDR3 DNA: TGTGCCAGCTCAGCAGACAGGGGAGGGGCCAACGTCCTGACTTTC
CDR3 protein: CASSADRGGANVLTF
D gene: TRBD1
V gene: TRBV18
clone size: NA
J gene: TRBJ2-6

CDR3 DNA: TGTGCCTGGGAGGGTAGCGGGGGGGCGAATACGCAGTATTTT
CDR3 protein: CAWEGSGGANTQYF
D gene: TRBD2
V gene: TRBV30
clone size: NA
J gene: TRBJ2-3

CDR3 DNA: TGTGCCAGCAGCTCCGACAGGGGGGGCGATACGCAGTATTTT
CDR3 protein: CASSSDRGGDTQYF
D gene: TRBD1
V gene: TRBV11-1
clone size: NA
J gene: TRBJ2-3

CDR3 DNA: TGTGCCAGCAGCTTAGTGGGACTAGCGGGAGGGGTCACAGATACGCAGTATTTT
CDR3 protein: CASSLVGLAGGVTDTQYF
D gene: TRBD2
V gene: TRBV13
clone size: NA
J gene: TRBJ2-3

CDR3 DNA: TGTGCCAGCAGCCGGGTGGCTAGCGGGGGGTCTAGCACAGATACGCAGTATTTT
CDR3 protein: CASSRVASGGSSTDTQYF
D gene: TRBD2
V gene: TRBV7-2
clone size: NA
J gene: TRBJ2-3

CDR3 DNA: TGTGCCACCAGCAGCGACTTAGGTACGCAGTATTTT
CDR3 protein: CATSSDLGTQYF
D gene: NA
V gene: TRBV15
clone size: few
J gene: TRBJ2-3

CDR3 DNA: TGCGCCAGCAGCCTTGGAAGGGGGAGTGCTGGAAACACCATATATTTT
CDR3 protein: CASSLGRGSAGNTIYF
D gene: NA
V gene: TRBV4-1
clone size: once
J gene: TRBJ1-3

CDR3 DNA: TGTGCCAGCAGGGGGGACAGGGGGCTCACTGAAGCTTTCTTT
CDR3 protein: CASRGDRGLTEAFF
D gene: TRBD1
V gene: TRBV6-5
clone size: NA
J gene: TRBJ1-1

CDR3 DNA: TGTGCCAGCAGCCAAGATCAGGGGCCTTCATCCTACGAGCAGTACTTC
CDR3 protein: CASSQDQGPSSYEQYF
D gene: NA
V gene: TRBV4-2
clone size: once
J gene: TRBJ2-7

CDR3 DNA: TGTGCCAGCAGTGAAGAGGCGGGAAACTATGGCTACACCTTC
CDR3 protein: CASSEEAGNYGYTF
D gene: NA
V gene: TRBV6-1
clone size: NA
J gene: TRBJ1-2

CDR3 DNA: TGTGCCAGCAAAGGGACAGGGGAGGACGAGCAGTACTTC
CDR3 protein: CASKGTGEDEQYF
D gene: TRBD1
V gene: TRBV2
clone size: NA
J gene: TRBJ2-7

CDR3 DNA: TGTGCCAGCAGCCAAGGAGGACAGCAGCTCGTTGGCTACACCTTC
CDR3 protein: CASSQGGQQLVGYTF
D gene: NA
V gene: TRBV4-2
clone size: few
J gene: TRBJ1-2

CDR3 DNA: TGTGCCAGTAGTACCCTCGGACAGGGGAATGAAGCTTTCTTT
CDR3 protein: CASSTLGQGNEAFF
D gene: TRBD1
V gene: TRBV19
clone size: few
J gene: TRBJ1-1

CDR3 DNA: TGTGCCAGCAGTTTATTTGCGGGGGGGCTGAACAATGAGCAGTTCTTC
CDR3 protein: CASSLFAGGLNNEQFF
D gene: TRBD2
V gene: TRBV28
clone size: NA
J gene: TRBJ2-1

CDR3 DNA: TGTGCCAGCAGCGGACTAGCGGGAGGTAACTCCTACGAGCAGTACTTC
CDR3 protein: CASSGLAGGNSYEQYF
D gene: TRBD2
V gene: TRBV7-8
clone size: NA
J gene: TRBJ2-7

CDR3 DNA: TGTGCCAGCAGTAGGGGGCGCAGCTATGGCTACACCTTC
CDR3 protein: CASSRGRSYGYTF
D gene: TRBD1
V gene: TRBV2
clone size: NA
J gene: TRBJ1-2

CDR3 DNA: TGTGCCAGCAGTTCCCACGATGTCGGGGGATCCTACGAGCAGTACTTC
CDR3 protein: CASSSHDVGGSYEQYF
D gene: NA
V gene: TRBV6-5
clone size: NA
J gene: TRBJ2-7

CDR3 DNA: TGCAGCGTTGCCCGGACATGGGGTAGGGACAATGAGCAGTTCTTC
CDR3 protein: CSVARTWGRDNEQFF
D gene: NA
V gene: TRBV29-1
clone size: NA
J gene: TRBJ2-1

CDR3 DNA: TGTGCCAGCAGCCATGGGACAGCAAACTACGAGCAGTACTTC
CDR3 protein: CASSHGTANYEQYF
D gene: TRBD1
V gene: TRBV3-1/TRBV3-2
clone size: NA
J gene: TRBJ2-7

CDR3 DNA: TGCGCCAGCAGCCAAGATATTGGCAGTCGATACGAGCAGTACTTC
CDR3 protein: CASSQDIGSRYEQYF
D gene: NA
V gene: TRBV4-3
clone size: NA
J gene: TRBJ2-7

CDR3 DNA: TGTGCCAGCAGTTATAGGACAGGGTATGAAAAACTGTTTTTT
CDR3 protein: CASSYRTGYEKLFF
D gene: TRBD1
V gene: TRBV2
clone size: NA
J gene: TRBJ1-4

CDR3 DNA: TGTGCCAGCACGACAGGTAATCAGCCCCAGCATTTT
CDR3 protein: CASTTGNQPQHF
D gene: NA
V gene: TRBV28
clone size: NA
J gene: TRBJ1-5

CDR3 DNA: TGTGCCAGCAGCTTAGATCCAGCGGGAGTTATGAAGACCCAGTACTTC
CDR3 protein: CASSLDPAGVMKTQYF
D gene: TRBD2
V gene: TRBV7-2
clone size: NA
J gene: TRBJ2-5

CDR3 DNA: TGTGCCAGCAGCCCACGGACTAGCGGCGAGCAGTACTTC
CDR3 protein: CASSPRTSGEQYF
D gene: TRBD2
V gene: TRBV7-3
clone size: NA
J gene: TRBJ2-7

CDR3 DNA: TGTGCCAGCTCACTGACCGTACAGGGGGCGCGCACTGAAGCTTTCTTT
CDR3 protein: CASSLTVQGARTEAFF
D gene: TRBD1
V gene: TRBV18
clone size: NA
J gene: TRBJ1-1

CDR3 DNA: TGTGCCAGCAGCCTACAGGGGGCAGCGCAGTACTTC
CDR3 protein: CASSLQGAAQYF
D gene: TRBD1
V gene: TRBV6-6
clone size: NA
J gene: TRBJ2-7

CDR3 DNA: TGTGCCAGCAGCGAGGTCCCAGCGATCCAGTACGAGCAGTACTTC
CDR3 protein: CASSEVPAIQYEQYF
D gene: NA
V gene: TRBV9
clone size: NA
J gene: TRBJ2-7

CDR3 DNA: TGTGCCAGCAGTTTCTTCCTAAGCTCCTACAATGAGCAGTTCTTC
CDR3 protein: CASSFFLSSYNEQFF
D gene: NA
V gene: TRBV27
clone size: NA
J gene: TRBJ2-1

CDR3 DNA: TGTGCCAGCAGCCCGGGACAGTCCTACGAGCAGTACTTC
CDR3 protein: CASSPGQSYEQYF
D gene: TRBD1
V gene: TRBV5-4
clone size: NA
J gene: TRBJ2-7

CDR3 DNA: TGTGCCAGCAGTAGACAGGGGGCCGGGGAGCTGTTTTTT
CDR3 protein: CASSRQGAGELFF
D gene: TRBD1
V gene: TRBV12-3/TRBV12-4
clone size: once
J gene: TRBJ2-2

CDR3 DNA: TGTGCCAGCAGTACGGGACTAGCGGGAGACAATGAGCAGTTCTTC
CDR3 protein: CASSTGLAGDNEQFF
D gene: TRBD2
V gene: TRBV6-2/TRBV6-3
clone size: NA
J gene: TRBJ2-1

CDR3 DNA: TGTGCCAGCAGCCAATCTGGAAACACCATATATTTT
CDR3 protein: CASSQSGNTIYF
D gene: NA
V gene: TRBV7-9
clone size: once
J gene: TRBJ1-3

CDR3 DNA: TGTGCCAGCAGTTACTTGACAGAAACAGCTAACTATGGCTACACCTTC
CDR3 protein: CASSYLTETANYGYTF
D gene: NA
V gene: TRBV6-5
clone size: NA
J gene: TRBJ1-2

CDR3 DNA: TGTGCCAGCAGCCATTTCGGGAGAAACACTGAAGCTTTCTTT
CDR3 protein: CASSHFGRNTEAFF
D gene: NA
V gene: TRBV3-1/TRBV3-2
clone size: few
J gene: TRBJ1-1

CDR3 DNA: TGCGCCAGCAGGGGGGGGGAAGGAACTCACACTGAAGCTTTCTTT
CDR3 protein: CASRGGEGTHTEAFF
D gene: NA
V gene: TRBV4-3
clone size: once
J gene: TRBJ1-1

CDR3 DNA: TGTGCCAGCTCACCTTCGAGAGGAAATCAGCCCCAGCATTTT
CDR3 protein: CASSPSRGNQPQHF
D gene: NA
V gene: TRBV18
clone size: NA
J gene: TRBJ1-5

CDR3 DNA: TGTGCCAGCAGCGGCCGGGACAGGGTATACAATGAGCAGTTCTTC
CDR3 protein: CASSGRDRVYNEQFF
D gene: TRBD1
V gene: TRBV5-4
clone size: NA
J gene: TRBJ2-1

CDR3 DNA: TGTGCCAGCAGCCCAGAGGCGGGCCGGGGTTCCTACGAGCAGTACTTC
CDR3 protein: CASSPEAGRGSYEQYF
D gene: NA
V gene: TRBV7-2
clone size: NA
J gene: TRBJ2-7

CDR3 DNA: TGTGCCAGTAGTAGAGCACAGGGTAACTACGAGCAGTACTTC
CDR3 protein: CASSRAQGNYEQYF
D gene: NA
V gene: TRBV19
clone size: NA
J gene: TRBJ2-7

CDR3 DNA: TGTGCCAGCAGTTACAGAGCGGGGGGGAGATTCGAGCAGTACTTC
CDR3 protein: CASSYRAGGRFEQYF
D gene: TRBD2
V gene: TRBV6-2/TRBV6-3
clone size: NA
J gene: TRBJ2-7

CDR3 DNA: TGTGCCAGCAGCCAGCTACCCCCGGGACTAGCGGGGGGGATCGGCACAGATACGCAGTATTTT
CDR3 protein: CASSQLPPGLAGGIGTDTQYF
D gene: TRBD2
V gene: TRBV3-1/TRBV3-2
clone size: NA
J gene: TRBJ2-3

CDR3 DNA: TGTGCCAGCAGTTTCGGTATGAGGGAAGAGGGCTACACCTTC
CDR3 protein: CASSFGMREEGYTF
D gene: NA
V gene: TRBV6-2/TRBV6-3
clone size: NA
J gene: TRBJ1-2

CDR3 DNA: TGTGCCAGCAGTGGACAGGTTTCGCGCGGGGAGCTGTTTTTT
CDR3 protein: CASSGQVSRGELFF
D gene: NA
V gene: TRBV2
clone size: NA
J gene: TRBJ2-2

CDR3 DNA: TGTGCCAGCAGTTCCGGCGGGGGGGCGACAGATACGCAGTATTTT
CDR3 protein: CASSSGGGATDTQYF
D gene: TRBD2
V gene: TRBV27
clone size: NA
J gene: TRBJ2-3

CDR3 DNA: TGTGCCAGCAGCTTGGAATATAACTATGGCTACACCTTC
CDR3 protein: CASSLEYNYGYTF
D gene: NA
V gene: TRBV5-6
clone size: NA
J gene: TRBJ1-2

CDR3 DNA: TGTGCCAGCAGTTTATATGGAAAGGGGGCTAATCAGCCCCAGCATTTT
CDR3 protein: CASSLYGKGANQPQHF
D gene: TRBD1
V gene: TRBV28
clone size: NA
J gene: TRBJ1-5

CDR3 DNA: TGTGCCAGCTCACGGGACAGGGACGATGAGCAGTTCTTC
CDR3 protein: CASSRDRDDEQFF
D gene: TRBD1
V gene: TRBV18
clone size: NA
J gene: TRBJ2-1

CDR3 DNA: TGTGCCAGCAGGACCGCAGGACAGCCCCAGCATTTT
CDR3 protein: CASRTAGQPQHF
D gene: NA
V gene: TRBV28
clone size: NA
J gene: TRBJ1-5

CDR3 DNA: TGCGCCAGCACCCTGGAGAGGGGGAACTACGAGCAGTACTTC
CDR3 protein: CASTLERGNYEQYF
D gene: NA
V gene: TRBV5-1
clone size: NA
J gene: TRBJ2-7